This TCR beta chain was captured by sequencing in a study of molecular identifiers for immune sequencing clone quantification. General study results and limits: Jurkat TCR RNA from one cell was spiked into about a million naive cells, and it was reportedly detectable there. Underestimation of highly expanded clone sizes could arise where identical TCR molecules share a barcode. Clones carrying above 20 RNA copies accounted for over 97% of effector molecules, under 1% in naive cells.

V lost 0 bases and J lost 12, with 14 bases in between. The CDR3 is made up of 14 amino acids. Germline V gene lookup returns CDR1 MNHEY and CDR2 SMNVEV (reference sequence). TCRdb passed the PCR reads through MiXCR, listing each CDR3 protein once. The sample includes about 86,000 distinct CDR3 sequences, around 25% seen only once; the top ten take 0.6% to 0.9%. This clonotype showed up many times. Antigen specificity is unknown. This chain uses TRBV27 with TRBJ1-4; D remains ambiguous. The receptor was derived from a human donor in good health. Some libraries in this study had Jurkat cell RNA spiked in. What was sequenced was naive CD8+ T cells from blood, with Jurkat cell RNA spiked in. Subset defined: FACS-sorted CD8+CD4-CCR7+CD45RA+ naive T cells. The DNA of the CDR3 is TGTGCCAGCAGTTTATCTGTCCTGGCCGACGAACTGTTTTTT. It translates to CASSLSVLADELFF. Variable domain in full (rest from reference TRBV27 and TRBJ1-4): EAQVTQNPRYLITVTGKKLTVTCSQNMNHEYMSWYRQDPGLGLRQIYYSMNVEVTDKGDVPEGYKVSRKEKRNFPLILESPSPNQTSLYFCASSLSVLADELFFGSGTQLSVL.